This T cell receptor (beta chain) was retrieved from a study of blood T cell repertoires in COVID-19. The CDR3 is 17 residues long. TCRdb keeps only in-frame clones here, not all; method: immunoSEQ multiplex PCR. The sample yields 35,000 or so clones, about 90% seen once. The TCR comes from a man in his 70s with acute or convalescent COVID-19. V and J are TRBV21-1 and TRBJ1-1; the DNA was not compared with TRBD1, the D call given in the table. TRBV21-1 is assigned pseudogene status. The sequenced sample consisted of peripheral blood. The DNA for the CDR3 is TGTGCCAGCAGCAAATATCAAGGACACCTAAAGGACACTGAAGCTTTCTTT. The encoded protein is CASSKYQGHLKDTEAFF.